Below are 16 T cell receptor beta chains sequenced from a single sample in a study of T-cell reconstitution after alpha-beta-depleted transplantation in children. Researchers prepared the TCRbeta library using unique molecular identifiers, the study reports. MiXCR was run by TCRdb on the PCR reads, yielding one entry per CDR3 protein. The table has 350,000 to 500,000 distinct CDR3 sequences, around 46% seen once. Sequences were derived from PBMCs, sampled before TCRalphabeta/CD19-depleted stem cell transplant. The receptor source for this set is a girl aged 2 to 9 with aplastic anemia, due to receive a stem cell transplant.

CDR3 sequence: CASSFDDNSPLHF. The CDR3 region has the DNA TGCGCCAGCAGCTTCGATGATAATTCACCCCTCCACTTT. The V and J genes are TRBV5-1 and TRBJ1-6, with no clear D. Germline V gene data show CDR1 as SGHRS and CDR2 as YFSETQ. CDR3 length equals 13 residues. Trimming pared 2 bases from V and 5 bases from J, leaving 5 bases between.

The rearrangement links TRBV20-1 to TRBJ1-5, with TRBD1 identical over 12 bases. The ends lost 6 bases at V and 0 bases at J; junction bases unmatched: 6. This CDR3 comprises 16 residues. CDR1 and CDR2 (germline): DFQATT, SNEGSKA (reference sequence). The CDR3 nucleotides read TGCAGTGCGGGACAGGGGGCGATCCATAGCAATCAGCCCCAGCATTTT. As protein: CSAGQGAIHSNQPQHF.

This chain joins TRBV4-2 and TRBJ1-1; D not resolved. CDR1 LGHNA and CDR2 YNFKEQ come from the germline V gene. V was shortened by 2 bases and J by 4 bases, with 8 bases between the two germline ends. This CDR3 contains 13 residues. CDR3 sequence (DNA): TGTGCCAGCAGCCAATCCGGGCGCACTGAAGCTTTCTTT. Translating it yields CASSQSGRTEAFF.

In its sample, this clonotype was seen a few times. The rearrangement uses TRBV4-2 and TRBJ2-2; 10 bases agree with TRBD2. V lost 1 base and J lost 5; bases outside the gene matches: 4. CDR1 and CDR2 from the germline V gene are LGHNA and YNFKEQ. CDR3 length equals 16 residues. The CDR3 reads CASSQGLAGETGELFF. CDR3 coding DNA: TGTGCCAGCAGCCAAGGCCTAGCGGGAGAAACCGGGGAGCTGTTTTTT.

This clonotype was counted between two and nine times. The rearrangement joins TRBV6-2 or TRBV6-3 to TRBJ2-1, with D maybe TRBD2 (6 bases). Germline assignment: CDR1 MNHEY and CDR2 SVGEGT. Trimming took 7 bases from V and 9 from J, leaving 13 bases between them. The CDR3 spans 12 residues. This CDR3 reads CASKGRETEQFF. The CDR3 DNA reads as TGTGCCAGCAAGGGTCGGGAGACTGAGCAGTTCTTC.

The chain links TRBV27 to TRBJ1-2, with 11 bases fitting TRBD1. After removal of 5 bases from V and 4 bases from J, the junction contained 6 bases not matched to a gene. The CDR3 extends over 15 amino acids. CDR1 and CDR2 from the germline V gene are MNHEY and SMNVEV (reference sequence). This CDR3 is CASSARDRGIYGYTF. CDR3 coding DNA: TGTGCCAGCAGTGCCCGGGACAGGGGGATCTATGGCTACACCTTC.

This clonotype was seen at least ten times. CDR3 bases: TGTGCCAGTACCCCGCCAGGGGGCCGCGGAACTGAAGCTTTCTTT. This sequence encodes CASTPPGGRGTEAFF. This chain uses TRBV19 with TRBJ1-1; 8 nucleotides match TRBD1. CDR3 length: 15 amino acids. Germline values: CDR1 LNHDA, CDR2 SQIVND (reference sequence). Trimming cost V 7 bases and J 5 bases; bases outside gene matches: 12. Full variable domain (rest looked up from reference TRBV19 and TRBJ1-1): DGGITQSPKYLFRKEGQNVTLSCEQNLNHDAMYWYRQDPGQGLRLIYYSQIVNDFQKGDIAEGYSVSREKKESFPLTVTSAQKNPTAFYLCASTPPGGRGTEAFFGQGTRLTVV.

This clonotype showed up just a few times. The chain joins TRBV6-1 to TRBJ2-2; D remains ambiguous. The ends were cut back, 6 bases at V and 5 bases at J, with 7 bases in the middle. Germline V gives CDR1 MNHNS, CDR2 SASEGT. The CDR3 contains 12 residues. The CDR3 loop is CASRPLTGELFF. In DNA, the CDR3 is TGTGCCAGCAGGCCTCTTACCGGGGAGCTGTTTTTT.

There are a few counts of this clonotype. The chain recombines TRBV15 with TRBJ2-1; the D gene is possibly TRBD2 (6 bases). This CDR3 is 14 amino acids long. Deletions cut 6 bases from V and 4 bases from J, with 13 bases between. The germline V gene has CDR1 LNHNV and CDR2 YYDKDF (reference sequence). In DNA form, the CDR3 reads TGTGCCACCAGACCTAGCGACGGATACAATGAGCAGTTCTTC. Protein sequence: CATRPSDGYNEQFF.

The chain couples TRBV29-1 to TRBJ2-2; the D is unclear. This CDR3 has 10 residues. Germline V CDR1 and CDR2: SQVTM, ANQGSEA. Trimming shortened V by 4 bases and J by 8 bases, and 5 bases separated the two germline ends. The CDR3: CSVVQGELFF. The DNA for the CDR3 is TGCAGCGTTGTGCAAGGGGAGCTGTTTTTT.

This clonotype has a single count. The chain recombines TRBV7-8 with TRBJ2-2, with D uncertain. The CDR3 has 13 amino acids. V lost 3 bases to trimming and J lost 6 bases, with 8 bases between them. Germline lookup yields CDR1 SGHVS and CDR2 FQNEAQ. DNA for the CDR3: TGTGCCAGCAGCTTGAGTAGTGCCGGGGAGCTGTTTTTT. Protein: CASSLSSAGELFF.

This clonotype was detected only once. The chain has TRBV7-3 and TRBJ2-1; 7 bases map to TRBD1. Germline lookup yields CDR1 SGHTA and CDR2 FQGTGA. The CDR3 loop spans 15 amino acids. V lost 2 bases to trimming and J lost 7 bases; unmatched junction nucleotides: 8. The CDR3 region is CASSLATGRDNEQFF. In DNA, the CDR3 is TGTGCCAGCAGCTTAGCGACAGGGCGTGATAATGAGCAGTTCTTC.

The V and J genes are TRBV20-1 and TRBJ2-1; TRBD2 agrees at 10 bases. The CDR3 runs 15 residues. CDR1 and CDR2 (germline): DFQATT, SNEGSKA (reference sequence). Trimming cost V 7 bases and J 6 bases; bases outside gene matches: 12. The CDR3 coding sequence is TGCAGTGACAAGAAAGCGGGGGGGCCGAGCAATGAGCAGTTCTTC. It yields the protein CSDKKAGGPSNEQFF.

The genes are TRBV14 and TRBJ2-1, with 9 bases lining up with TRBD2. The CDR3 totals 15 residues. Unmatched junction bases numbered 7, after V lost 5 bases and J lost 5 bases. Germline CDR1 and CDR2: SGHDN and FVKESK. CDR3 loop: CASSRTGTSNNEQFF. DNA for the CDR3: TGTGCCAGCAGCAGAACCGGGACTAGCAACAATGAGCAGTTCTTC.

The chain employs TRBV20-1 and TRBJ2-7; D is perhaps TRBD1 (5 bases). CDR1 DFQATT and CDR2 SNEGSKA come from the germline V gene (reference sequence). The CDR3 sequence is 13 residues long. V was clipped by 7 bases and J by 8 bases, with 21 bases between them. DNA of the CDR3: TGCAGTGTACCAGACGACAGCTTGTCCAAGCAGTACTTC. Translation: CSVPDDSLSKQYF.

The chain joins TRBV29-1 to TRBJ2-1; D may be TRBD1 (6 bases). V lost 6 bases and J 4 bases, leaving 16 bases between the germline ends. This CDR3 is built from 14 residues. CDR1 is SQVTM, CDR2 ANQGSEA, per germline. The CDR3 DNA sequence: TGCAGCGTCGAGAAGACGACAGGATACAATGAGCAGTTCTTC. Its protein is CSVEKTTGYNEQFF.